These T cell receptor beta chains were read from a single sample in a study of cytotoxic CD8 clonotypes in ibrutinib-treated CLL. Sequencing used immunoSEQ multiplex PCR; TCRdb keeps in-frame clones, though not all of them. This table holds tens of thousands of clones, approximately 75% found once. Sequenced here: PBMCs, sampled after 12 months of ibrutinib treatment. These receptors originate from a human donor with chronic lymphocytic leukemia. Each CDR3 is given without its conserved first and last residue.

TRBV9 ASSDRQDRFPYNEQF
TRBV5-1 ASSLALSNTGELF
TRBV5-6 AWSVRLAGGPYEQY
TRBV25-1 ASSELTGGPYEQY
TRBV5-4 ASSLPQGSGTGELF
TRBV5-1 ASTGIAGVADTQY
TRBV11-2 ASANSYEQY
TRBV9 ASSVVGLSGNTIY
TRBV18 ASSPSGQGLEQY
TRBV30 AWSWWERHTGELF
TRBV2 ASQPGGNRDTDTQY
TRBV6-5 ASSTQGGYGYT
TRBV6-1 ASSGTGGRGEAF
TRBV7-2 ASSQGLAYGYT
TRBV7-3 ASSLRQGDTQY
TRBV27 ASSLIPGAGEF
TRBV5-6 ASSLSGLAGGTGELF
TRBV30 AWSDPSTATYEQY
TRBV2 ASRAGDEQF
TRBV4-2 ASSQVADFVSYEQY
TRBV5-3 ARSLGAGGPKKDTQY
TRBV9 ASRRSGTNTGELF
TRBV18 ASSPFGGRQGETQY
TRBV7-2 ASSIGGAGVNTETQY
TRBV5-1 ASSLGSSGVDTQY
TRBV5-1 ASSNPGQGYEQY
TRBV9 ASSVGGNYEQY
TRBV7-6 ASSPTTGRGTEQF
TRBV4-3 ASSQAQEVGELF
TRBV5-1 ASSLVLAGNYEQY
TRBV5-1 ASSSLMGSYNEQF
TRBV4-1 ASSPDRGGLRKAF
TRBV11-2 ASSSRLSSYEQY
TRBV18 ASSPDRGQETQY
TRBV6-6 ASNGAYNEQF
TRBV5-1 ASSLAGDREAF
TRBV27 ASSLSRYEQY
TRBV29-1 SVRAGTTGELF
TRBV28 ASSGAGQRNYEQY
TRBV9 ASSSHPVGANVLT
TRBV15 ATSRDPLAGGEQY
TRBV7-9 ASSSISGRGTDTQY
TRBV28 ASSSSSDWYEQY
TRBV19 ASSALRDPYEQY
TRBV27 ASSNGGGYIQY
TRBV25-1 ASSSNRISYEQY
TRBV15 ATSRGSNSYGYT
TRBV9 ASSGEDGPDQPQH
TRBV28 ASSHRGLEQY